This T cell receptor (beta chain) was recovered during a study of blood T cell repertoires in COVID-19. Turning to the study itself: Sources were T cells, B-cell-depleted T cells, or PBMCs; the material itself was cDNA or gDNA.

This clone was detected a few times. How the authors handled the data: Reference gene primer amplification gave nucleated cell count estimates. Clones were read by immunoSEQ multiplex PCR, and TCRdb kept only the in-frame ones, dropping some. The V and J calls and the clone size are those of that table, but D and trimming were determined from the DNA. The sample contains about 76,000 clones, roughly four fifths of which appear only once. Material for sequencing was peripheral blood. This TCR came from a human donor in a cohort sampled during active COVID-19.

CDR3 DNA: TGCGCCAGCAGCCAATGGGGGGGCGGGGACAACAGAGAGACCCAGTACTTC. The encoded protein is CASSQWGGGDNRETQYF. V is TRBV4-1 and J is TRBJ2-5; D possibly corresponds to TRBD2 (7 bases). V was shortened by 2 bases and J by 4 bases, with 20 bases between the two germline ends. Germline CDR1 and CDR2: MGHRA and YSYEKL. This CDR3 has 17 residues.